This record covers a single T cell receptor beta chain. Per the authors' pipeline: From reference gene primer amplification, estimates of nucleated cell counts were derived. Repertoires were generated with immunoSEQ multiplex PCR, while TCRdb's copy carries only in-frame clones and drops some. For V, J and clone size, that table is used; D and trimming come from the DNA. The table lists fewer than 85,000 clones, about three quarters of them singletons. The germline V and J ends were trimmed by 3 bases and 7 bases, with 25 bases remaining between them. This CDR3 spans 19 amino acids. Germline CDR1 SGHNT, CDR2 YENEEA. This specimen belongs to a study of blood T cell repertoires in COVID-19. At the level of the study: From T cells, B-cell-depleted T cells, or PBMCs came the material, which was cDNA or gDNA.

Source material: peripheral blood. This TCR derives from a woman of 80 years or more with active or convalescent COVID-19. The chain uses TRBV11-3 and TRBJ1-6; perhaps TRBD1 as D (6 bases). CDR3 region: CASSLIHKTGTTKNSPLHF. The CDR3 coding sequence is TGTGCCAGCAGCTTGATCCATAAAACCGGGACAACGAAAAATTCACCCCTCCACTTT.